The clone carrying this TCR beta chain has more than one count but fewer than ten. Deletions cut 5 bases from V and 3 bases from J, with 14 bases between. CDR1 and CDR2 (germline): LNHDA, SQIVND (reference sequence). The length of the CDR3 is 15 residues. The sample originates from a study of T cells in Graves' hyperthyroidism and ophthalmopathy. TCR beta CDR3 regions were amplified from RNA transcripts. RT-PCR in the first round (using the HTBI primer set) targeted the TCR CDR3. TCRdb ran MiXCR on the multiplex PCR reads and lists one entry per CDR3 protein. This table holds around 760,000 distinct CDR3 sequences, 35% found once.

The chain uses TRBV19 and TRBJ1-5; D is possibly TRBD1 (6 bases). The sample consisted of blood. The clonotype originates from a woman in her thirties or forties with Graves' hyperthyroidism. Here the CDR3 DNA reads TGTGCCAGTAGTCCCTGGGGGGACACCAATCAGCCCCAGCATTTT. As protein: CASSPWGDTNQPQHF. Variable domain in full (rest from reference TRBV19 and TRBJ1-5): DGGITQSPKYLFRKEGQNVTLSCEQNLNHDAMYWYRQDPGQGLRLIYYSQIVNDFQKGDIAEGYSVSREKKESFPLTVTSAQKNPTAFYLCASSPWGDTNQPQHFGDGTRLSIL.